The 4 T cell receptor beta chains presented below share a single source sample, sequenced in a study of tumor-infiltrating lymphocytes in primary liver carcinoma. The study extracted blood RNA from unsorted whole blood and also extracted germline DNA. The authors made TCR beta cDNA from 500 to 600 ng total RNA with a constant-region primer. Slightly modified ARM-PCR served as the procedure for the TCR beta libraries. These libraries came from three rounds of nested multiplex PCR. In the first two PCR rounds, TRBV1-TRBV30 forward primers were paired with a C-beta reverse primer, and each round lasted about 9 cycles. TCRdb fed the multiplex PCR reads into MiXCR, producing one record per CDR3 protein. The data show roughly 330,000 distinct CDR3 sequences, roughly 61% seen once. Sequencing input: peripheral blood. The receptor set was obtained from a man between 35 and 55 years old with primary liver carcinoma and hepatitis B virus infection.

The chain recombines TRBV5-1 with TRBJ2-7; TRBD2 agrees at 10 bases. CDR3 size: 15 residues. After removal of 6 bases from V and 2 bases from J, the junction contained 8 bases not matched to a gene. Germline CDR1 is SGHRS and CDR2 is YFSETQ. The CDR3 DNA is TGCGCCAGCAAGGTGGGACTAGCGTCGACCTACGAGCAGTACTTC. Amino acid sequence: CASKVGLASTYEQYF.

With regard to this clonotype: This could be a read error, since a much larger clone is one nucleotide away. The rearrangement uses TRBV6-5 and TRBJ1-2; D possibly corresponds to TRBD1 (6 bases). CDR1 and CDR2 (germline): MNHEY, SVGAGI. This CDR3 has 17 amino acids. The CDR3 DNA reads as TGTGCCAGCAGTCACTCTCCCGGACGACAGGTGACCTATGGCTACACCTTC. This gives the protein CASSHSPGRQVTYGYTF.

A remark on this clonotype: A read error is likely, as this CDR3 ends without the conserved phenylalanine or tryptophan. The genes are TRBV12-3 or TRBV12-4 and TRBJ1-1, with 7 nucleotides matching TRBD1. The CDR3 runs to 16 residues. Unmatched junction bases numbered 11, after V lost 2 bases and J lost 5 bases. CDR3 residues: CASSLSPWDSRTEAFL. CDR3 DNA: TGTGCCAGCAGTTTAAGCCCCTGGGACAGCCGAACTGAAGCTTTCCTT.

On this clonotype: A read error may be the cause here, since a much bigger clone is one base away. V usage is TRBV5-6 and J usage is TRBJ2-7; TRBD1 agrees at 8 bases. With 10 bases clipped from V and 3 bases from J, the junction kept 3 bases outside the gene matches. In germline, CDR1 is SGHDT, CDR2 YYEEEE. CDR3 length: 11 residues. CDR3 protein: CACGTGYEQYF. The CDR3 DNA is TGTGCCTGCGGGACAGGCTACGAGCAGTACTTC.